This T cell receptor (beta chain) was profiled in a study of CD8 T cells in ankylosing spondylitis. Findings of the study overall: CD8+ by phenotype, disease-linked clones were relatively rare in peripheral blood. A TCR beta motif made of about eight highly homologous variants seemed typical of ankylosing spondylitis blood.

One entry per CDR3 protein results from TCRdb running MiXCR on the 5' RACE reads. The sample contains approximately 350,000 distinct CDR3 sequences, over 12% of which appear only once. The length of the CDR3 is 13 residues. The ends were cut back, 5 bases at V and 5 bases at J, with 13 bases in the middle. The germline gives CDR1 DFQATT, CDR2 SNEGSKA (reference sequence). This clonotype was counted between two and nine times. The antigen is undetermined. The V and J genes are TRBV20-1 and TRBJ2-1; D tentatively reads TRBD1 or TRBD2 (7 bases each). The TCR was taken from a male donor with ankylosing spondylitis or in good health (not recorded which). The specimen was blood, either unsorted or a sorted T cell fraction (not recorded which). CDR3 sequence: CSASRGGNNEQFF. CDR3 nucleotides: TGCAGTGCTTCCAGGGGGGGTAACAATGAGCAGTTCTTC.